Following are 18 T cell receptor beta chains from one sample sequenced in a study of identifying expanded T cells in peripheral blood (dated by TCRdb to about 2019). The method behind the library was the immunoSEQ multiplex PCR assay. TCRdb mirrors the immuneACCESS table, restricted to in-frame sequences. Some clones are absent from its copies; in checked studies, under half trace to an unresolved V gene, and the reason for the others is unknown. The sample table records around 66,000 clones; about 89% of these occur just once. Less than 5.5% of the sample is taken by the ten largest. Sequences were obtained from blood. The receptors here all came from a person aged 18 to 70 in good health.

Regarding this clone: One junction end does not reproduce the germline sequence, and a read error may be involved. The chain carries TRBV6-5 and TRBJ1-2; D uncertain. From germline, CDR1 is MNHEY and CDR2 SVGAGI. The CDR3 has 14 amino acids. CDR3 in DNA: TGTGCCATCAGTGAATCGGTCAGGATGTATGGCTACACCTTC. Protein product: CAISESVRMYGYTF.

The chain links TRBV29-1 to TRBJ2-4, with 9 bases aligning to TRBD1. The germline V gene has CDR1 SQVTM and CDR2 ANQGSEA. The CDR3 is 14 residues long. J was trimmed by 1 base and V by 5 bases; bases with no gene match: 3. The CDR3 loop is CSVTQGAAKNIQYF. As DNA, the CDR3 is TGCAGCGTTACACAGGGGGCGGCCAAAAACATTCAGTACTTC. The full variable domain, completed using reference TRBV29-1 and TRBJ2-4, is SAVISQKPSRDICQRGTSLTIQCQVDSQVTMMFWYRQQPGQSLTLIATANQGSEATYESGFVIDKFPISRPNLTFSTLTVSNMSPEDSSIYLCSVTQGAAKNIQYFGAGTRLSVL.

The chain recombines TRBV11-1 with TRBJ1-1, with a tentative D call TRBD1 (6 bases). This CDR3 contains 14 residues. Germline V gene data show CDR1 as SGHAT and CDR2 as FQDESV (reference sequence). With 0 bases removed from V and 8 bases from J, the gap between germline ends came to 13 bases. The DNA of the CDR3 is TGTGCCAGCAGCTTAGCGATTCTCGGGACAGAAGCTTTCTTT. Protein sequence: CASSLAILGTEAFF.

The genes are TRBV27 and TRBJ2-7, with 9 bases that match TRBD2. V lost 7 bases and J lost 3; bases outside the gene matches: 13. The V gene's germline CDR1 is MNHEY and CDR2 SMNVEV (reference sequence). This CDR3 contains 16 residues. As DNA, the CDR3 is TGTGCCAGCATCGGGCGGGAGGGAAGACAGAACTACGAGCAGTACTTC. Its translation is CASIGREGRQNYEQYF.

This clone was detected only once. V and J are TRBV7-6 and TRBJ1-2, with unresolved D. The germline V gene encodes CDR1 SGHVS and CDR2 FNYEAQ. V lost 2 bases and J lost 0, with 10 bases in between. There are 15 residues in the CDR3. The CDR3 reads CASSLYGEPNYGYTF. The CDR3 coding sequence is TGTGCCAGCAGCTTATACGGGGAGCCTAACTATGGCTACACCTTC.

The rearrangement uses TRBV18 and TRBJ2-1, with TRBD1 identical over 8 bases. The CDR3 totals 12 residues. The ends lost 7 bases at V and 15 bases at J; junction bases unmatched: 11. Germline loops: CDR1 KGHSH, CDR2 LQKENI. This CDR3 is CASWTGSLEVFF. The CDR3, as DNA: TGTGCCAGCTGGACAGGGTCCTTAGAGGTGTTCTTC. Looking up the rest from reference TRBV18 and TRBJ2-1 gives the full variable domain: NAGVMQNPRHLVRRRGQEARLRCSPMKGHSHVYWYRQLPEEGLKFMVYLQKENIIDESGMPKERFSAEFPKEGPSILRIQQVVRGDSAAYFCASWTGSLEVFFGPGTRLTVL.

V is TRBV6-6 and J is TRBJ1-5, with 9 bases fitting TRBD1. The V and J ends lost 6 bases and 6 bases, in that order; junction bases with no gene match: 9. Germline lookup yields CDR1 MNHNY and CDR2 SVGAGI (reference sequence). This CDR3 region has 15 residues. CDR3 nucleotide sequence: TGTGCCAGCAGAACACAGGGGGCTTCCGGTCAGCCCCAGCATTTT. Translating gives CASRTQGASGQPQHF.

The chain carries TRBV5-4 and TRBJ2-1; 8 nucleotides match TRBD1. Looked up from germline, CDR1 is SGHNT and CDR2 is YYREEE (reference sequence). The trim removed 5 bases at V and 6 bases at J, leaving 10 bases unmatched. The CDR3 runs to 15 residues. The DNA for the CDR3 is TGTGCCAGCAGTCCCGGGACAGGTCCCCCCAATGAGCAGTTCTTC. This sequence encodes CASSPGTGPPNEQFF.

This chain joins TRBV6-5 and TRBJ1-6; TRBD1 matches 9 bases. CDR3 length equals 12 residues. Germline lookup yields CDR1 MNHEY and CDR2 SVGAGI. Germline trimming cut 5 bases from V and 13 bases from J; bases unmatched to any gene: 3. The CDR3, as DNA: TGTGCCAGCAGTAGACAGGGGGGGCCCCTCCACTTT. Its protein is CASSRQGGPLHF.

This chain links TRBV5-1 with TRBJ1-3; weak D call: TRBD1 (6 bases). The CDR3 is 16 residues long. Germline values: CDR1 SGHRS, CDR2 YFSETQ. Between the trimmed V and J ends, which lost 1 base and 0 bases, there was a span of 11 bases. CDR3 residues: CASSLNGQSSGNTIYF. As DNA, the CDR3 is TGCGCCAGCAGCTTGAACGGACAGAGCTCTGGAAACACCATATATTTT.

V usage is TRBV6-7 and J usage is TRBJ2-5; TRBD1 aligns across 7 bases. TRBV6-7 has ORF status, its function being uncertain. Trimming removed 8 bases from V and 5 bases from J; junction bases left unmatched: 5. The CDR3 totals 12 residues. This CDR3 reads CASRQGQETQYF. The DNA for the CDR3 is TGTGCCAGCCGACAGGGCCAGGAGACCCAGTACTTC.

The chain has TRBV30 and TRBJ1-2; TRBD1 matches 8 bases. The CDR3 contains 14 residues. After removal of 1 base from V and 6 bases from J, the junction contained 7 bases not matched to a gene. From germline, CDR1 is GTSNPN and CDR2 SVGIG (reference sequence). As DNA, the CDR3 is TGTGCCTGGAGTGCAAACAGGGGGAGAGATGGCTACACCTTC. This codes for CAWSANRGRDGYTF.

This chain links TRBV28 with TRBJ1-4, with D possibly TRBD1 on 5 matching bases. This CDR3 has 15 residues. Trimming stripped 2 bases from V and 3 bases from J, with 10 bases between. CDR1 and CDR2 (germline): MDHEN, SYDVKM. For the CDR3, the DNA is TGTGCCAGCAGTTTAAATCGGGGGTCTAATGAAAAACTGTTTTTT. Translated: CASSLNRGSNEKLFF.

CDR3 protein: CASGPSAHHLWPGNTIYF. CDR3 coding DNA: TGTGCCAGCGGCCCCTCTGCCCACCATCTTTGGCCTGGAAACACCATATATTTT. The rearrangement uses TRBV9 and TRBJ1-3; D remains unclear. This CDR3 contains 18 residues. V lost 7 bases, J lost 2 bases, and 25 bases lay in between. Germline V CDR1 and CDR2: SGDLS, YYNGEE.

J is TRBJ2-6 and V is TRBV6-4; D remains unclear. The CDR3 has 17 amino acids. Germline assignment: CDR1 MRHNA and CDR2 SNTAGT. V dropped 0 bases and J dropped 0 bases, with 9 bases sitting between them. The CDR3: CASSDSSSFSGANVLTF. Here the CDR3 DNA reads TGTGCCAGCAGTGACTCGAGCAGTTTCTCTGGGGCCAACGTCCTGACTTTC.

This chain uses TRBV28 with TRBJ2-1, with D perhaps matching TRBD2 (5 bases). Trimming shortened V by 2 bases and J by 8 bases, and 13 bases separated the two germline ends. This CDR3 contains 14 residues. Looked up from germline, CDR1 is MDHEN and CDR2 is SYDVKM. Here the CDR3 reads CASSLNSPGDEQFF. The CDR3 coding sequence is TGTGCCAGCAGTTTAAACTCCCCCGGGGATGAGCAGTTCTTC.

The rearrangement links TRBV5-1 to TRBJ2-1; no definite D call. The V gene's germline CDR1 is SGHRS and CDR2 YFSETQ. The CDR3 sequence is 15 residues long. Trimming took off 0 bases at V and 6 bases at J, with 13 bases between the two ends. CDR3 bases: TGCGCCAGCAGCTTGGGCGGTTCTGGGGTCAATGAGCAGTTCTTC. Its protein product is CASSLGGSGVNEQFF.

The chain is built from TRBV5-1 and TRBJ1-1; the D is unclear. The V gene's germline CDR1 is SGHRS and CDR2 YFSETQ. There are 13 residues in the CDR3. V dropped 4 bases and J dropped 2 bases, with 9 bases sitting between them. Here the CDR3 DNA reads TGCGCCAGCAGCCCAGACGGAAACACTGAAGCTTTCTTT. Its protein product is CASSPDGNTEAFF.